This T cell receptor beta chain came from a study of regulatory T cells in long-lasting Graves disease. For TCR beta, libraries came from iRepertoire HTBI primers and Arm-PCR of CDR3 regions. TCRdb re-called the multiplex PCR reads with MiXCR, one entry per CDR3 protein. Of 350,000 to 450,000 distinct CDR3 sequences in the sample, 12% were seen once. CDR1 is SGHKS and CDR2 is YYEKEE in the germline V gene (reference sequence). After removal of 3 bases from V and 8 bases from J, the junction contained 17 bases not matched to a gene. There are 18 residues in the CDR3. In its sample, this clonotype was seen many times. Its antigen is not known. Documented time point: newly diagnosed GD, antithyroid drugs for less than 3 months. Extracted RNA from PBMCs served as the source of the TCR library. Findings and caveats of the study: Persistent patients had a count of shared public clonotypes (around 2,700) that exceeded that of new patients (around 910). Patients with persistent disease showed a bias toward TRBV28, TRBJ1-2 and TRBJ2-5. Accuracy was perhaps lowered by the small sample size.

The sample also formed part of further work on T cells in Graves' hyperthyroidism and ophthalmopathy. That paper states: RT-PCR in the first round (using the HTBI primer set) targeted the TCR CDR3.

The chain carries TRBV5-5 and TRBJ2-4, with TRBD2 matching 10 bases. The sequence derives from a woman under 30 with Graves disease. This material consisted of peripheral blood mononuclear cells (PBMCs), taken at new diagnosis, from a patient treated with antithyroid drugs. CDR3 nucleotides: TGTGCCAGCAGCTCCCGGCCAGCGGGAGGGCCATTATGGGACATTCAGTACTTC. Protein product: CASSSRPAGGPLWDIQYF.